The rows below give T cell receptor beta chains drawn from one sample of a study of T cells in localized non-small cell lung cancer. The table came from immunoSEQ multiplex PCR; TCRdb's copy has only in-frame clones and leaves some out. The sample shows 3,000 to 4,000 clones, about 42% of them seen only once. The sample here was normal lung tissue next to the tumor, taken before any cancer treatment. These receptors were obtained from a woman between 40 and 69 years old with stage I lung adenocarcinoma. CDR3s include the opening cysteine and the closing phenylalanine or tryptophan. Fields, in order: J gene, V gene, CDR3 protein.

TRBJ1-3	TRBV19	CASSIIKGETGNTIYF
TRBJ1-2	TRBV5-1	CASSLGSTGAGYTF
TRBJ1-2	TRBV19	CASSMHLYGYTF
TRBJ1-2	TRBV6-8	CASRPGELRGARWGYTF
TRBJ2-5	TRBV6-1	CASSEVWLETQYF
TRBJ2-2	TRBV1	CASSQVLGLAGPQLFF
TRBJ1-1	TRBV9	CASSVDWGPEAFF
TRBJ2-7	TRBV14	CASSQDDETGDEGYF
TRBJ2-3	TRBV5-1	CASSTRTGGGTDTQYF
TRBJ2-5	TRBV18	CASSPTSGRVQETQYF
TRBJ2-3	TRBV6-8	CASHGPAGEHSDTQYF
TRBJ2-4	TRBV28	CASSGDGRKNIQYF
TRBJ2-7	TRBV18	CASSPESLVSYEQYF
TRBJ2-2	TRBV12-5	CASGLVRGRGFDTGELFF
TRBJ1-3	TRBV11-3	CASSLEGPPVNTIYF
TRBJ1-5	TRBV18	CASSHRERQPQHF
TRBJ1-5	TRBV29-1	CSVADSPNQPQHF
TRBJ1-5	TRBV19	CASRNHGSYSNQPQHF
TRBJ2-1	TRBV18	CASSQTGQDNEQFF
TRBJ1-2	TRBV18	CASSPPSSGRGYGYTF
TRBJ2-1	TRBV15	CATLQNSGTYNEQFF
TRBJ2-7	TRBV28	CASSSEGQGAVEQYF
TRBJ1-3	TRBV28	CASSLSGQGGNTIYF